This TCR beta chain originates from a study of T-cell reconstitution after alpha-beta-depleted transplantation in children. General study results and limits: Alpha-beta T cells about two months after transplant reportedly derived from several hundred expanded graft clones. T-cell numbers and diversity, one year after transplant, stemmed largely from T cells that were newly produced. There were some patients whose high TCRbeta diversity at day 60 came from surviving recipient T cells and thymic progenitors.

V dropped 7 bases and J dropped 0 bases, with 11 bases sitting between them. Germline V CDR1 and CDR2: MDHEN, SYDVKM. The CDR3 runs to 14 residues. There are many counts of this clonotype. What it binds is not known. Unique molecular identifiers were incorporated into the prepared TCRbeta library. TCRdb redid the calling of the PCR reads with MiXCR, one entry per CDR3 protein. The data contain hundreds of thousands of distinct CDR3 sequences, around 13% of them singletons. The receptor comes from a male patient aged 10 to 17 who had a stem cell transplant for acute myeloid leukemia, so the T cells may come from the graft donor. The chain recombines TRBV28 with TRBJ2-3; possibly TRBD2 for D (5 bases). Here the sequenced sample was PBMCs, mostly from graft donor cells, taken 360 days after TCRalphabeta/CD19-depleted stem cell transplant. The CDR3 spells CASTPGGSTDTQYF. DNA of the CDR3: TGTGCCAGCACCCCCGGAGGCAGCACAGATACGCAGTATTTT. Filled out from reference TRBV28 and TRBJ2-3, the complete variable domain reads DVKVTQSSRYLVKRTGEKVFLECVQDMDHENMFWYRQDPGLGLRLIYFSYDVKMKEKGDIPEGYSVSREKKERFSLILESASTNQTSMYLCASTPGGSTDTQYFGPGTRLTVL.